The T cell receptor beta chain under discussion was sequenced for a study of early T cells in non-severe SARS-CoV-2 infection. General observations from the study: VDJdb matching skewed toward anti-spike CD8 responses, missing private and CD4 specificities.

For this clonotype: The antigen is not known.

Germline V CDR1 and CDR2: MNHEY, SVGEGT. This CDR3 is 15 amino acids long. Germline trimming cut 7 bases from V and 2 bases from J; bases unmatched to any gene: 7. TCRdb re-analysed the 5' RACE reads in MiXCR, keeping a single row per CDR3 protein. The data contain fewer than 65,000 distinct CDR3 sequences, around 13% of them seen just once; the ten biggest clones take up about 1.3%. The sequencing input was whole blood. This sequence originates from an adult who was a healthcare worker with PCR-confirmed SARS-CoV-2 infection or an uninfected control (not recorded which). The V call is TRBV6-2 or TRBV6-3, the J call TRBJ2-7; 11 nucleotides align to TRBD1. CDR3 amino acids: CASNGPGQGAYEQYF. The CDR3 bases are TGTGCCAGCAACGGACCGGGACAGGGGGCCTACGAGCAGTACTTC.